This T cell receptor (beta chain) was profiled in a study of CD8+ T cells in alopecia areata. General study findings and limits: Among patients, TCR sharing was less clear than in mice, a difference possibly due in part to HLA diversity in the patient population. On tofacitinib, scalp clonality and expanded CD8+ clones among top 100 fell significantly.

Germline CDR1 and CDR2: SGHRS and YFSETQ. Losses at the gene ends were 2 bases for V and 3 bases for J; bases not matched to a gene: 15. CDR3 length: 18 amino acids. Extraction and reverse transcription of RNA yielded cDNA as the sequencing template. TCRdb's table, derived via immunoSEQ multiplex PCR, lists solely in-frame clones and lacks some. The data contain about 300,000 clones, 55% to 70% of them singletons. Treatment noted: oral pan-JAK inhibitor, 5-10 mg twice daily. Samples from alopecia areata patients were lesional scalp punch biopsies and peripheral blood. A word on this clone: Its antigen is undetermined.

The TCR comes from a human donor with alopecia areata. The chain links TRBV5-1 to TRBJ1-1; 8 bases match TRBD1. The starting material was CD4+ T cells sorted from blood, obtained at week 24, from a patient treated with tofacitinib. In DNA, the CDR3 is TGCGCCAGCAGCTTTGGTAGCCCAGGGGGCCTCTTGGACACTGAAGCTTTCTTT. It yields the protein CASSFGSPGGLLDTEAFF. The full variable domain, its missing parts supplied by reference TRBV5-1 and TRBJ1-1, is KAGVTQTPRYLIKTRGQQVTLSCSPISGHRSVSWYQQTPGQGLQFLFEYFSETQRNKGNFPGRFSGRQFSNSRSEMNVSTLELGDSALYLCASSFGSPGGLLDTEAFFGQGTRLTVV.